This T cell receptor beta chain was captured in a study of OX40 agonist ivuxolimab in advanced cancers. Study summary: Clinicians treated patients with ivuxolimab, an agonistic anti-OX40 (CD134) antibody.

Patients with autoimmune history or systemic immunosuppression were excluded. This clone appeared a single time. Its antigen remains unidentified. Measured with immunoSEQ multiplex PCR; TCRdb has only the in-frame clones, and not every one. Counted here are just over 60,000 clones, about 92% occurring once; the ten biggest clones make up 0.5% to 0.75%. Whole-study findings and limits: The work left the antigen specificity of expanded peripheral T cells undetermined.

CDR3 length equals 15 residues. Source: CD4+ or CD8+ T cells sorted from blood, taken in a trial of the OX40 agonist ivuxolimab. The chain combines TRBV21-1 with TRBJ1-2; TRBD1 is taken as the D call from the table, unchecked against the DNA. TRBV21-1 is designated a pseudogene. This sequence was found in an adult with an advanced solid tumor such as melanoma, head and neck, liver or kidney cancer. The chain's CDR3 is CASSKAGHRNYGYTF. As DNA, the CDR3 is TGTGCCAGCAGCAAAGCCGGGCACAGGAACTATGGCTACACCTTC.